This TCR beta chain was documented in a study of beta chain features in type 1 diabetes. Study details: On cell yields, gender and age, patients and healthy donors were similar.

V was pared by 6 bases and J by 5 bases, with 12 bases between. Germline V lookup: CDR1 ENHRY, CDR2 SYGVKD. This CDR3 has 13 amino acids. Via CD45RO/CCR7/CD25/CD127/CD95/CD27, cells of the CD4+ naive, central memory, regulatory and stem cell-like memory subsets were sorted. The study, taken as a whole, reports: Researchers report that Type 1 diabetes patients had moderately but significantly shorter TCRB CDR3s across all four CD4+ subsets.

Since all of the isolated RNA was reverse transcribed, expressed TCRB transcripts were what got sequenced. The assay was immunoSEQ multiplex PCR, and TCRdb's table has in-frame clones only and misses some. The sample comprises around 240,000 clones, roughly 17% of which are singletons, and 0.065% to 0.1% rests with the top ten. For this clone: The antigen is undetermined.

The receptor comes from a man under 40 with type 1 diabetes. Sequenced: naive CD4+ T cells from blood. The genes are TRBV10-3 and TRBJ2-3; D perhaps matches TRBD1 (5 bases). The CDR3 region has the DNA TGTGCCATCAGCACAGGTCAGGGAGATACGCAGTATTTT. As protein: CAISTGQGDTQYF.